What follows is one TCR beta chain and its context. Seattle enrolled patients during active infection and tracked them longitudinally. These data come from a study of blood T cell repertoires in COVID-19. Looking at the study overall: COVID-19 samples collected from the United States, Italy and Spain covered acute and convalescent phases. In each case, the material was cDNA or gDNA derived from T cells, B-cell-depleted T cells, or PBMCs.

Per germline, CDR1 SNHLY and CDR2 FYNNEI. V dropped 6 bases and J dropped 2; count of bases not matched to a gene: 15. The CDR3 is made up of 18 amino acids. Assay used: immunoSEQ multiplex PCR; TCRdb lists only in-frame clones, some missing. The sample contains 150,000 to 200,000 clones, around 84% of which appear only once. The chain couples TRBV2 to TRBJ2-7, with 11 bases aligning to TRBD1. The source material was peripheral blood. The clonotype was recovered from a woman in her sixties or seventies with COVID-19, enrolled during active disease. This CDR3 reads CASRQYQGGTGGTYEQYF. The CDR3 coding sequence is TGTGCCAGCAGACAATATCAAGGAGGGACAGGGGGAACCTACGAGCAGTACTTC.